This T cell receptor beta chain comes out of a study of T cell clones after liver transplantation (dated by TCRdb to between 2018 and 2020). Study-wide context: The samples were obtained from ITN030ST, a randomized trial that attempted immunosuppression withdrawal within 2 years after liver transplantation. Donor-reactive T cell clones were identified by TCRbeta sequencing following a pre-transplant mixed lymphocyte reaction and were subsequently tracked in post-transplant blood. Blood samples were collected pre-transplant, pre-randomization before withdrawal, and post-randomization after either complete withdrawal or failed withdrawal. As an antigen-independent comparator for the donor-reactive sequences, third party-reactive TCRbeta sequences from pre-transplant MLRs were identified as well. Three of the eight recipients were HCV-positive; the others were transplanted for non-autoimmune, non-viral indications. A cohort of 8 liver transplant recipients was studied, of whom 3 were classified as tolerant and 5 as non-tolerant. To count as tolerant, a recipient had to stay completely off immunosuppression for at least one year without liver enzymes climbing beyond twice the upper limit of normal. The subjects received no induction therapy and were kept on standard immunosuppression until randomization at 12-24 months post-transplant.

V is clipped by 1 base and J by 8 bases, and the sequence between their germline boundaries is 14 bases long. CDR3 length: 15 amino acids, cysteine to phenylalanine. CDR3 DNA only is kept here, 45 bases in frame from base 1. Sequences LGHNA (CDR1) and YNFKEQ (CDR2) are obtained from the germline V gene. The study at large found these results: Low numbers of available donor cells limited the measurable donor-reactive repertoire in two subjects. Since no allograft tissue specimens were available, donor-reactive T cells may have migrated into the graft instead of being deleted. The conclusions were preliminary, being limited by small, heterogeneous patient numbers and by non-standardized post-transplant time points. After accounting for repertoire turnover, donor-reactive detection was significantly reduced in 7 of 8 subjects for CD4 and 8 of 8 for CD8. Circulating donor-reactive CD4 TCRbeta sequences fell significantly post-transplant in 5 of 8 subjects, irrespective of tolerance or HCV status. Donor-reactive sequences decreased more than third party-reactive sequences, which suggests partial antigen-specific deletion that was not related to withdrawal success.

In the paper's terms, the time point label means: pre-transplant. Thawed unstimulated PBMCs were stained for CD3, CD4 and CD8 and FACS-sorted into CD3+CD4+ and CD3+CD8+ populations. Each of the 8 studied subjects was randomized to immunosuppression withdrawal. The Qiagen DNeasy Blood and Tissue Kit was used for genomic DNA isolation. High-throughput TCRbeta CDR3 sequencing of frozen genomic DNA was performed by immunoSEQ, including PCR amplification, mapping, bias correction and internal controls. As for how the authors treated the data: Only productive rearrangements were retained, with each unique TCRbeta sequence defined by its CDR3 nucleotide sequence together with its V and J gene. Donor-reactive sequences required at least 5-fold expansion in CFSE-low cells versus unstimulated pre-transplant cells and at least 0.01% frequency. Minimum frequency thresholds were set for each subject on the basis of the unstimulated sample with the lowest template count, so that a detection power of at least 90% was ensured. Jensen-Shannon divergence between the top 1000 TCRbeta sequences post- versus pre-transplant served as the measure of repertoire turnover. Changes in detection of donor-reactive sequences were tested with two-sided Fisher's exact tests. Here the immuneACCESS table is served through TCRdb, limited to in-frame sequences with V and J called. Missing clones are a known gap in these copies; in checked studies unresolved V genes cover under half, and the rest lacks a known reason. V, J and clone size reflect that table, while D and trimming were determined from the DNA. Here the sample has 98,000 or so clones; 82% occur a single time. Clones ranked in the top ten supply roughly 0.9% of the sample.

Points on this clone: It lacks a known antigen. No per-base quality is available; no much larger clone lies one base away.

The clonotype originates from a human donor who received a liver transplant. The rearrangement combines TRBV4-2 with TRBJ1-4; no D segment can be confidently identified. The source material was CD4+ T cells from blood, sampled before liver transplant. The CDR3 in this case is CASSQVTWASEKLFF. The nucleotide sequence is given as TGTGCCAGCAGCCAAGTAACCTGGGCGAGCGAAAAACTGTTTTTT.